The source of this TCR beta chain is a study of blood T cell repertoires in COVID-19. As for the study in general: Acute-phase and convalescent COVID-19 samples originated in the United States, Italy and Spain. The analysed material was cDNA or gDNA that came from T cells, B-cell-depleted T cells, or PBMCs.

Per the original data handling: Estimation of nucleated cell counts relied on the amplification of reference gene primers. Profiling relied on immunoSEQ multiplex PCR, and the TCRdb table lists in-frame clones only, not all of them. The V and J calls and the clone size are those of that table, but D and trimming were determined from the DNA. The sample has about 68,000 clones, roughly 90% seen once. Trimming took off 8 bases at V and 4 bases at J, with 24 bases between the two ends. Germline CDR1 is MNHEY and CDR2 is SMNVEV (reference sequence). The CDR3 sequence is 16 residues long. Sequencing was performed on peripheral blood. The receptor was isolated from a human donor in a cohort sampled during active COVID-19. J is TRBJ2-7 and V is TRBV27; a weak D match, TRBD1 (6 bases). CDR3: CASQTGSSAFPYEQYF. The DNA for the CDR3 is TGTGCCAGCCAAACAGGGTCATCAGCGTTCCCTTACGAGCAGTACTTC.